This record concerns one TCR beta chain sequence. Its antigen is as yet unknown. The method was immunoSEQ multiplex PCR; TCRdb's version includes in-frame clones alone and lacks a portion of them. The data contain roughly 73,000 clones, 85% to 95% of them singletons. This record belongs to a study of cytomegalovirus exposure and HLA in healthy donors. Across the whole study: The 130 or so validation repertoires, a later analysis reported, used the same platform as the approximately 700 first-cohort repertoires. Study observations and caveats: Some TCR beta chains (around 160 of them) were listed as cytomegalovirus-associated. In vitro checks showed that a few CMV-associated chains really do target CMV antigens.

Germline values: CDR1 SGDLS, CDR2 YYNGEE. J was trimmed by 1 base and V by 4 bases; bases with no gene match: 6. CDR3 length equals 15 residues. The J gene is TRBJ1-2, the V gene TRBV9; TRBD1 agrees at 8 bases. Sequencing used PBMCs. The clonotype was recovered from a man aged 18 to 29 in good health and CMV-seropositive. The chain's CDR3 is CASSSGGQVNYGYTF. DNA of the CDR3: TGTGCCAGCAGCAGTGGGGGACAGGTTAACTATGGCTACACCTTC.